What follows are 27 T cell receptor beta chains derived from one specimen sequenced in a study of human T cells and chemical hapten exposure. TCRdb fed the RACE reads into MiXCR, producing one record per CDR3 protein. The table includes 90,000 to 140,000 distinct CDR3 sequences, less than 45% detected once. Documented time point: patch test 3, about 24 weeks after DPC sensitization. Treatment given: therapeutic diphenylcyclopropenone sensitization with weekly scalp DPC. This specimen consisted of whole blood, obtained in connection with sensitization to the hapten diphenylcyclopropenone (DPC). The receptors were sampled from a man aged 35 to 55 with alopecia areata. Some clones in this sample may be carry-over from other donors' samples.

The chain couples TRBV29-1 to TRBJ2-1; 10 nucleotides line up with TRBD1. V lost 7 bases and J lost 4; bases outside the gene matches: 4. There are 13 residues in the CDR3. The germline V gene has CDR1 SQVTM and CDR2 ANQGSEA. For the CDR3, the DNA is TGCAGCGGGAGGACAGGGGGATACAATGAGCAGTTCTTC. Translation: CSGRTGGYNEQFF.

This clonotype was counted a single time. The chain combines TRBV18 with TRBJ2-7, with 11 bases that match TRBD2. This CDR3 spans 15 amino acids. The V gene end was trimmed by 3 bases and the J gene end by 6 bases; junction bases not matched to a gene: 7. Germline V gene sequence: CDR1 KGHSH, CDR2 LQKENI. The CDR3 spells CASSPLAGGPSEQYV. In DNA form, the CDR3 reads TGTGCCAGCTCACCTTTAGCGGGAGGGCCGTCCGAGCAGTACGTC.

This sequence joins TRBV2 and TRBJ2-1; TRBD2 agrees at 13 bases. The junction had 7 bases not matched to a gene; V was cut back by 0 bases and J by 2 bases. CDR1 and CDR2 from the germline V gene are SNHLY and FYNNEI. The length of the CDR3 is 19 residues. This CDR3 reads CASSEAGILAGGAYNEQFF. In nucleotides, the CDR3 is TGTGCCAGCAGTGAAGCGGGGATACTAGCGGGAGGGGCCTACAATGAGCAGTTCTTC.

This clonotype was found a few times. The gene calls are TRBV7-3 and TRBJ2-5; either TRBD1 or TRBD2 may fit D (6 bases each). V lost 0 bases, J lost 5 bases, and 13 bases lay in between. This CDR3 is 15 amino acids long. Germline lookup yields CDR1 SGHTA and CDR2 FQGTGA. CDR3 amino acids: CASSLTWGAGETQYF. CDR3 in DNA: TGTGCCAGCAGCTTAACATGGGGGGCCGGGGAGACCCAGTACTTC.

This chain joins TRBV6-5 and TRBJ1-2; TRBD1 matches 11 bases. The germline V gene encodes CDR1 MNHEY and CDR2 SVGAGI. J gave up 3 bases and V 7 bases, and 10 bases lay outside the gene matches. This CDR3 spans 16 amino acids. This CDR3 is CASTIRTGGYHYGYTF. CDR3 bases: TGTGCCAGCACGATACGGACAGGGGGCTATCACTATGGCTACACCTTC.

This clonotype was seen a handful of times. This chain links TRBV28 with TRBJ2-7; 9 bases fit TRBD1. Per the germline V gene, CDR1 is MDHEN and CDR2 is SYDVKM. V shed 5 bases, J shed 3 bases, and the junction held 8 bases outside the gene matches. The CDR3 extends over 15 amino acids. The CDR3 sequence is CASSRSQGAFYEQYF. The DNA for the CDR3 is TGTGCCAGCAGTCGATCACAGGGGGCCTTCTACGAGCAGTACTTC.

J is TRBJ2-2 and V is TRBV6-5, with 10 bases that match TRBD2. CDR1 and CDR2 (germline): MNHEY, SVGAGI. Unmatched junction bases numbered 2, after V lost 0 bases and J lost 4 bases. This CDR3 comprises 16 residues. The CDR3 DNA reads TGTGCCAGCAGTTACTCAGCGGGAGGGGGCACCGGGGAGCTGTTTTTT. This gives the protein CASSYSAGGGTGELFF.

The chain has TRBV6-2 or TRBV6-3 and TRBJ2-7; D is uncertain. V was clipped by 4 bases and J by 9 bases, with 19 bases between them. The CDR3 sequence is 14 residues long. Germline V gives CDR1 MNHEY, CDR2 SVGEGT. The CDR3 DNA reads as TGTGCCAGCAGTTCCCCGAGCCAGGTGCTCAGGCAGTACTTC. This sequence encodes CASSSPSQVLRQYF.

Here the CDR3 reads CASRLAGGQETQYF. DNA for the CDR3: TGTGCCAGCAGATTGGCGGGGGGCCAAGAGACCCAGTACTTC. The rearrangement links TRBV6-2 or TRBV6-3 to TRBJ2-5; 8 bases fit TRBD2. The junction had 4 bases not matched to a gene; V was cut back by 6 bases and J by 1 base. Per germline, CDR1 MNHEY and CDR2 SVGEGT. This CDR3 is 14 amino acids long.

The gene calls are TRBV29-1 and TRBJ2-5, with D uncertain. V shed 5 bases and J shed 5 bases, with 24 bases lying between them. From germline, CDR1 is SQVTM and CDR2 ANQGSEA. The CDR3 contains 16 residues. Here the CDR3 reads CSVHRQERFGKETQYF. Written as DNA, the CDR3 is TGCAGCGTTCACCGGCAGGAAAGGTTTGGCAAGGAGACCCAGTACTTC.

This clonotype is a singleton in its sample. V and J are TRBV5-1 and TRBJ2-1; TRBD1 is a possible D gene (5 bases). V lost 3 bases to trimming and J lost 6 bases, with 10 bases between them. Germline assignment: CDR1 SGHRS and CDR2 YFSETQ. The CDR3 length is 13 residues. CDR3 residues: CASSSDQGNEQFF. The CDR3 nucleotides are TGCGCCAGCAGCTCGGACCAGGGCAATGAGCAGTTCTTC.

This clonotype has a single count. V is TRBV5-1 and J is TRBJ2-7; TRBD1 is a possible D gene (6 bases). Deletions cut 1 base from V and 6 bases from J, with 14 bases between. Germline V CDR1 and CDR2: SGHRS, YFSETQ. The CDR3 totals 14 residues. The CDR3: CASSLRGNVVEQYF. The CDR3 DNA is TGCGCCAGCAGCTTGAGGGGGAACGTCGTCGAGCAGTACTTC.

This clonotype showed up just a few times. V gene TRBV6-2 or TRBV6-3 combines with J gene TRBJ1-5; 7 bases agree with TRBD1. The CDR3 spans 14 residues. Germline V gives CDR1 MNHEY, CDR2 SVGEGT. V lost 6 bases, J lost 6 bases, and 8 bases stayed unmatched. In nucleotides, the CDR3 is TGTGCCAGCAGCAATACAGGGGCGTCTCAGCCCCAGCATTTT. Its protein product is CASSNTGASQPQHF.

This chain uses TRBV6-4 with TRBJ2-2; D unclear. Per germline, CDR1 MRHNA and CDR2 SNTAGT. The CDR3 sequence is 13 residues long. The germline V and J ends were trimmed by 3 bases and 1 base, with 3 bases remaining between them. The CDR3 sequence: CASSEGNTGELFF. CDR3 bases: TGTGCCAGCAGTGAAGGGAACACCGGGGAGCTGTTTTTT.

This chain joins TRBV24-1 and TRBJ2-2; TRBD2 might be the D (5 bases). V lost 7 bases and J lost 6, with 11 bases in between. This CDR3 spans 13 amino acids. Germline V gene lookup returns CDR1 KGHDR and CDR2 SFDVKD. The CDR3 region has the DNA TGTGCCACCAGAGGGTTTAGCGCCGGGGAGCTGTTTTTT. Protein product: CATRGFSAGELFF.

This clonotype appeared a few times. The chain joins TRBV15 to TRBJ2-3, with D unresolved. Trimming removed 0 bases at V and 1 base at J, with 8 bases between. The germline CDR1 and CDR2 sequences are LNHNV and YYDKDF (reference sequence). The length of the CDR3 is 15 residues. CDR3 in DNA: TGTGCCACCAGCAGAGATAGTGGCGGCACAGATACGCAGTATTTT. Protein sequence: CATSRDSGGTDTQYF.

The J gene is TRBJ2-5, the V gene TRBV4-3, with 9 positions matching TRBD1. Germline assignment: CDR1 LGHNA and CDR2 YSLEER. The CDR3 has 18 amino acids. V gave up 3 bases and J gave up 5 bases; unmatched junction bases: 16. CDR3 DNA sequence: TGCGCCAGCAGCCACCCCACCCCAGACAGGGGGAAGGTGGAGACCCAGTACTTC. Translated, it gives CASSHPTPDRGKVETQYF.

The genes are TRBV7-8 and TRBJ1-3; D unclear. Per the germline V gene, CDR1 is SGHVS and CDR2 is FQNEAQ. CDR3 length equals 15 residues. Between the trimmed V and J ends, which lost 3 bases and 2 bases, there was a span of 11 bases. In nucleotides, the CDR3 is TGTGCCAGCAGCTTTCCCGGATTCGCTGGAAACACCATATATTTT. Protein: CASSFPGFAGNTIYF.

This chain connects TRBV27 to TRBJ2-1; 12 bases are a match to TRBD2. CDR1 is MNHEY and CDR2 is SMNVEV in the germline V gene (reference sequence). With 2 bases clipped from V and 8 bases from J, the junction kept 7 bases outside the gene matches. The CDR3 runs to 16 residues. The CDR3 nucleotides read TGTGCCAGCAGTTTACTACTAGCGGGGGGTAGGGATGAGCAGTTCTTC. This encodes CASSLLLAGGRDEQFF.

The chain is built from TRBV2 and TRBJ1-2; D gene unclear. Per germline, CDR1 SNHLY and CDR2 FYNNEI. Trimming removed 4 bases at V and 2 bases at J, with 8 bases between. The CDR3 has 13 residues. CDR3 sequence reads: CASSVGENYGYTF. CDR3 nucleotides: TGTGCCAGCAGTGTCGGCGAAAACTATGGCTACACCTTC.

V gene TRBV7-2 combines with J gene TRBJ2-3; 10 positions agree with TRBD2. This CDR3 comprises 15 residues. The ends lost 10 bases at V and 5 bases at J; junction bases unmatched: 12. CDR1 and CDR2 (germline): SGHTA, FQGNSA. The DNA of the CDR3 is TGTGCCACAGAATTAGCGGGAGGCCAGAGAGATACGCAGTATTTT. Residues: CATELAGGQRDTQYF.

The CDR3 region has the DNA TGTGCCAGCAGCCTCCAACAGGGCCAAGAGACCCAGTACTTC. It codes for CASSLQQGQETQYF. J is TRBJ2-5 and V is TRBV5-4, with D possibly matching TRBD1 (6 bases). Germline CDR1 and CDR2: SGHNT and YYREEE (reference sequence). The CDR3 totals 14 residues. With 4 bases removed from V and 1 base from J, the gap between germline ends came to 11 bases.

V and J are TRBV4-3 and TRBJ2-2, with TRBD1 as a possible D gene (6 bases). CDR3 length: 15 amino acids. Germline CDR1 LGHNA, CDR2 YSLEER. Trimming stripped 0 bases from V and 6 bases from J, with 11 bases between. The CDR3 DNA reads as TGCGCCAGCAGCCAAGATCTACAGGGCCCCGGGGAGCTGTTTTTT. Its protein is CASSQDLQGPGELFF.

This chain uses TRBV19 with TRBJ2-1, with TRBD2 matching 11 bases. Germline trimming cut 7 bases from V and 6 bases from J; bases unmatched to any gene: 11. Germline values: CDR1 LNHDA, CDR2 SQIVND (reference sequence). The CDR3 is made up of 16 amino acids. The CDR3: CASKVAGGPSLNEQFF. In DNA, the CDR3 is TGTGCCAGTAAAGTAGCGGGAGGGCCCTCCCTCAATGAGCAGTTCTTC.

This clonotype was observed a few times. The chain carries TRBV3-1 and TRBJ2-3; TRBD2 agrees at 10 bases. The germline gives CDR1 LGHDT, CDR2 YNNKEL (reference sequence). The CDR3 is 16 residues long. V gave up 4 bases and J gave up 6 bases; unmatched junction bases: 10. CDR3 in amino acids: CASSPLAGAPEDTQYF. CDR3 DNA: TGTGCCAGCAGCCCCCTAGCGGGAGCCCCGGAGGATACGCAGTATTTT.

This clonotype was detected once. This chain uses TRBV20-1 with TRBJ2-3; 9 bases line up with TRBD2. The CDR3 contains 14 residues. Germline V gives CDR1 DFQATT, CDR2 SNEGSKA (reference sequence). V was clipped by 6 bases and J by 4 bases; unmatched bases: 8. CDR3 coding DNA: TGCAGTGCCCGGTTAGCGGGAGAAGCAGATACGCAGTATTTT. Translated: CSARLAGEADTQYF.

The DNA for the CDR3 is TGTGCCAGCAGCGCAAAGGGAGTGAGCTCTGGGGCCAACGTCCTGACTTTC. This gives the protein CASSAKGVSSGANVLTF. This sequence joins TRBV9 and TRBJ2-6; D may be TRBD2 (5 bases). The CDR3 covers 17 residues. Per germline, CDR1 SGDLS and CDR2 YYNGEE. Between the trimmed V and J ends, which lost 3 bases and 0 bases, there was a span of 13 bases.